The source of this T cell receptor (beta chain) is a study of cytomegalovirus exposure and HLA in healthy donors. Findings and caveats of the study: Most TCR sequences were uncommon, yet certain public TCRs appeared in many donors. Presence/absence analyses took donor sequencing depth as roughly uniform. Being productive about 90% or about 30% of the time was typical of most TCR beta V segments in an earlier analysis. Later work associated roughly 17,000 TCR beta sequences with HLA alleles at 0.05 false discovery rate.

The table lists this clone with a count of one. Its cognate antigen is unknown. The V and J ends lost 0 bases and 6 bases respectively, with 14 bases between them. The CDR3 is 15 amino acids. Germline assignment: CDR1 SEHNR and CDR2 FQNEAQ (reference sequence). In the PCR, 60 Vbeta and 13 Jbeta primers were used. Clones were read by immunoSEQ multiplex PCR, and TCRdb kept only the in-frame ones, dropping some. The sample has over 150,000 clones; approximately 77% are singletons. The receptor comes from a male donor in good health and CMV-seropositive. Input material: PBMCs. The chain is built from TRBV7-9 and TRBJ2-5, with D hard to call. CDR3 amino acids: CASSLAAGLSQTQYF. The DNA of the CDR3 is TGTGCCAGCAGCTTAGCCGCCGGCCTTAGCCAGACCCAGTACTTC. The entire variable domain, with the rest obtained from reference TRBV7-9 and TRBJ2-5, is as follows: DTGVSQNPRHKITKRGQNVTFRCDPISEHNRLYWYRQTLGQGPEFLTYFQNEAQLEKSRLLSDRFSAERPKGSFSTLEIQRTEQGDSAMYLCASSLAAGLSQTQYFGPGTRLLVL.